The 20 T cell receptor beta chains given below trace back to one sample, sequenced in a study of spatial heterogeneity in lung cancer. Time point described: sample taken at primary tumor resection. The input material, whole RNA from tumor, nontumor lung or frozen PBMC, was sequenced unsorted. Each CDR3 protein is one row after TCRdb ran MiXCR on the 5' RACE reads. The profile shows tens of thousands of distinct CDR3 sequences, approximately 21% of them singletons. Sequences were derived from PBMCs, sampled at surgery. These receptors all stem from a male donor with early-stage non-small cell lung cancer.

The chain has TRBV6-5 and TRBJ1-1; TRBD1 matches at 9 bases. This CDR3 is 14 amino acids long. Germline trimming cut 5 bases from V and 2 bases from J; bases unmatched to any gene: 3. Germline CDR1 is MNHEY and CDR2 is SVGAGI. CDR3 protein: CASSKGQGNTEAFF. The CDR3 DNA reads TGTGCCAGCAGTAAGGGACAGGGAAACACTGAAGCTTTCTTT.

The rearrangement links TRBV27 to TRBJ2-7, with 12 bases lining up with TRBD2. The CDR3 totals 16 residues. Germline CDR1 and CDR2: MNHEY and SMNVEV (reference sequence). Trimming removed 6 bases from V and 2 bases from J; junction bases left unmatched: 8. In DNA, the CDR3 is TGTGCCAGCAGAAGGACTAGCGGGGAGGGGGCCTACGAGCAGTACTTC. It encodes CASRRTSGEGAYEQYF.

This clonotype came up many times. V usage is TRBV6-6 and J usage is TRBJ2-3; the match to TRBD2 covers 8 bases. CDR1 and CDR2 from the germline V gene are MNHNY and SVGAGI (reference sequence). The J segment lost 0 bases and the V segment lost 2 bases, leaving 10 bases of the junction unmatched. The CDR3 consists of 18 residues. The CDR3 region is CASSYGPRGALSTDTQYF. CDR3 nucleotide sequence: TGTGCCAGCAGTTACGGGCCGCGGGGGGCACTAAGCACAGATACGCAGTATTTT.

The J gene is TRBJ2-7, the V gene TRBV4-2; 7 positions agree with TRBD1. Germline trimming cut 1 base from V and 0 bases from J; bases unmatched to any gene: 6. Germline assignment: CDR1 LGHNA and CDR2 YNFKEQ. There are 16 residues in the CDR3. The CDR3 loop reads CASSQGHGDSSYEQYF. In DNA, the CDR3 is TGTGCCAGCAGCCAAGGTCACGGGGACAGCTCCTACGAGCAGTACTTC.

This clonotype was seen more than once but under ten times. The chain employs TRBV28 and TRBJ1-4; tentative D call: TRBD1 (5 bases). Germline CDR1 is MDHEN and CDR2 is SYDVKM. The V end was cut by 3 bases, the J end by 4 bases, with 15 bases between. The CDR3 totals 16 residues. Written as DNA, the CDR3 is TGTGCCAGCAGTTTGATAGGGGCAGTCAATAATGAAAAACTGTTTTTT. Residues: CASSLIGAVNNEKLFF.

This chain links TRBV7-2 with TRBJ1-1, with D possibly being TRBD1 (5 bases). V lost 0 bases and J lost 8, with 10 bases in between. The CDR3 is 13 residues long. The germline gives CDR1 SGHTA, CDR2 FQGNSA. The CDR3 sequence: CASSLALQGEAFF. CDR3 DNA: TGTGCCAGCAGCTTAGCGCTCCAGGGCGAAGCTTTCTTT.

The chain carries TRBV11-2 and TRBJ1-3; no reliable D call. The germline V gene has CDR1 SGHAT and CDR2 FQNNGV. This CDR3 comprises 15 residues. V dropped 4 bases and J dropped 0 bases, with 10 bases sitting between them. The CDR3 DNA sequence: TGTGCCAGCAGCTCCTCCCGGGGCTCTGGAAACACCATATATTTT. Protein product: CASSSSRGSGNTIYF.

The chain employs TRBV11-3 and TRBJ2-1; D might be TRBD1 or TRBD2, each matching 6 bases. This CDR3 region has 15 residues. CDR1 and CDR2 from the germline V gene are SGHNT and YENEEA. Trimming cost V 5 bases and J 0 bases, with 11 bases left between them. CDR3 nucleotides: TGTGCCAGCAGCGGACAGCGGGCCTCCTACAATGAGCAGTTCTTC. Encoded protein: CASSGQRASYNEQFF.

V usage is TRBV5-5 and J usage is TRBJ1-4, with TRBD1 identical over 7 bases. The CDR3 is made up of 17 amino acids. Germline-derived CDR1 and CDR2 are SGHKS and YYEKEE (reference sequence). Trimming took 4 bases from V and 0 from J; bases not matched to a gene: 9. The CDR3: CASSRQGASATNEKLFF. In DNA, the CDR3 is TGTGCCAGCAGCAGACAGGGTGCATCTGCAACTAATGAAAAACTGTTTTTT.

The chain uses TRBV20-1 and TRBJ2-1; 13 positions agree with TRBD2. The V and J ends lost 0 bases and 6 bases, in that order; junction bases with no gene match: 5. The CDR3 has 16 residues. Per germline, CDR1 DFQATT and CDR2 SNEGSKA (reference sequence). DNA of the CDR3: TGCAGTGCTAGAGATATTTGGACTAGCGGGGGCAATGAGCAGTTCTTC. It encodes CSARDIWTSGGNEQFF.

This chain links TRBV7-8 with TRBJ2-1; D is unresolved. CDR1 and CDR2 (germline): SGHVS, FQNEAQ. This CDR3 contains 15 residues. Trimming pared 2 bases from V and 7 bases from J, leaving 15 bases between. The DNA of the CDR3 is TGTGCCAGCAGCTTATACCGGGCCCAGGAGAATGAGCAGTTCTTC. Protein sequence: CASSLYRAQENEQFF. Filled out from reference TRBV7-8 and TRBJ2-1, the complete variable domain reads GAGVSQSPRYKVAKRGQDVALRCDPISGHVSLFWYQQALGQGPEFLTYFQNEAQLDKSGLPSDRFFAERPEGSVSTLKIQRTQQEDSAVYLCASSLYRAQENEQFFGPGTRLTVL.

The V gene is TRBV7-2, the J gene TRBJ2-3, with TRBD2 matching 8 bases. The CDR3 covers 13 residues. The germline V gene encodes CDR1 SGHTA and CDR2 FQGNSA. V was clipped by 1 base and J by 8 bases; unmatched bases: 2. The CDR3 bases are TGTGCCAGCAGCTTAGAAGGACTAGCTACGCAGTATTTT. Protein sequence: CASSLEGLATQYF.

This clonotype appeared a few times. The rearrangement links TRBV3-1 to TRBJ1-6; the D is unclear. The CDR3 runs 14 residues. CDR1 is LGHDT, CDR2 YNNKEL, per germline (reference sequence). Trimming removed 4 bases at V and 10 bases at J, with 14 bases between. In DNA form, the CDR3 reads TGTGCCAGCAGCCCCGGTCCGGCGAAATCACCCCTCCACTTT. Translation: CASSPGPAKSPLHF.

This clonotype was counted between two and nine times. The chain recombines TRBV10-3 with TRBJ2-1, with a possible D match to TRBD1 (6 bases). V was cut by 6 bases and J by 7 bases, with 10 bases left in between. This CDR3 spans 12 amino acids. CDR1 and CDR2 (germline): ENHRY, SYGVKD. The CDR3 is CAISQQGNEQFF. CDR3 sequence (DNA): TGTGCCATCAGCCAACAGGGAAATGAGCAGTTCTTC.

This clonotype was seen ten or more times. The chain couples TRBV24-1 to TRBJ2-1, with 8 bases matching TRBD1. CDR1 and CDR2 from the germline V gene are KGHDR and SFDVKD. Germline trimming cut 5 bases from V and 7 bases from J; bases unmatched to any gene: 12. The length of the CDR3 is 16 residues. The CDR3, as DNA: TGTGCCACCAGTGCCGCCGACAGGGGTATGGGTAATGAGCAGTTCTTC. The encoded protein is CATSAADRGMGNEQFF.

This clonotype has at least ten counts. The chain couples TRBV24-1 to TRBJ2-3, with TRBD1 identical over 9 bases. V was pared by 4 bases and J by 3 bases, with 4 bases of the junction left unmatched. The length of the CDR3 is 15 residues. Germline CDR1 KGHDR, CDR2 SFDVKD. The CDR3 is CATSDEGQGTDTQYF. In nucleotides, the CDR3 is TGTGCCACCAGTGACGAAGGACAGGGGACAGATACGCAGTATTTT.

V and J are TRBV4-3 and TRBJ2-3; TRBD2 is a possible D gene (6 bases). There are 18 residues in the CDR3. Per the germline V gene, CDR1 is LGHNA and CDR2 is YSLEER. The V end was cut by 0 bases, the J end by 5 bases, with 21 bases between. CDR3: CASSQDIFGGGLIDTQYF. The CDR3 DNA is TGCGCCAGCAGCCAAGATATATTTGGGGGAGGACTCATAGATACGCAGTATTTT.

The chain couples TRBV6-6 to TRBJ2-1, with D unclear. CDR3 length: 15 residues. Germline values: CDR1 MNHNY, CDR2 SVGAGI (reference sequence). V was clipped by 2 bases and J by 6 bases, with 14 bases between them. In DNA, the CDR3 is TGTGCCAGCAGTTACGACCGACTCGGCGGCAATGAGCAGTTCTTC. The encoded protein is CASSYDRLGGNEQFF.

This clonotype was observed many times. The V call is TRBV7-2, the J call TRBJ2-3; D may be TRBD1 (5 bases). V was pared by 7 bases and J by 1 base, with 18 bases between. CDR1 is SGHTA and CDR2 is FQGNSA in the germline V gene. The CDR3 has 16 residues. CDR3 in amino acids: CASTLGVGGGTDTQYF. The CDR3 region has the DNA TGTGCCAGCACCCTAGGGGTCGGCGGTGGCACAGATACGCAGTATTTT. Full variable domain (rest looked up from reference TRBV7-2 and TRBJ2-3): GAGVSQSPSNKVTEKGKDVELRCDPISGHTALYWYRQSLGQGLEFLIYFQGNSAPDKSGLPSDRFSAERTGGSVSTLTIQRTQQEDSAVYLCASTLGVGGGTDTQYFGPGTRLTVL.

This clonotype was seen a few times. This chain links TRBV28 with TRBJ1-6, with D unresolved. Germline V CDR1 and CDR2: MDHEN, SYDVKM. Trimming cost V 5 bases and J 8 bases, with 7 bases left between them. The length of the CDR3 is 12 residues. For the CDR3, the DNA is TGTGCCAGCAGTGGCGGACATTCACCCCTCCACTTT. Translated: CASSGGHSPLHF.